The 3 T cell receptor beta chains below were found in one sample sequenced in a study of spatial heterogeneity in lung cancer. General observations from the study: For expanded intratumoral alpha and beta TCRs, counts tracked tumor mutation counts.

The antigens these receptors bind are not known. The time point was: sample taken at primary tumor resection. TCRdb redid the calling of the 5' RACE reads with MiXCR, one entry per CDR3 protein. Among 10,000 or so distinct CDR3 sequences listed, approximately 10% were seen once. Sequencing used lung tumor tissue, obtained at surgery. These receptors came from a female donor with early-stage non-small cell lung cancer.

The V and J genes are TRBV5-5 and TRBJ1-2, with 8 bases fitting TRBD1. V gave up 3 bases and J gave up 7 bases; unmatched junction bases: 8. Germline CDR1 and CDR2: SGHKS and YYEKEE (reference sequence). The CDR3 sequence is 14 residues long. Written as DNA, the CDR3 is TGTGCCAGCAGCTCAGGGGGCGTGACGGGTGGCTACACCTTC. It specifies CASSSGGVTGGYTF.

Sample share makes this clonotype medium-sized. The chain uses TRBV7-9 and TRBJ2-7; 7 positions agree with TRBD1. V shed 5 bases and J 2 bases; nucleotides not matched to a gene: 9. Germline assignment: CDR1 SEHNR and CDR2 FQNEAQ (reference sequence). This CDR3 is 15 amino acids long. The CDR3: CASSQTTGVAYEQYF. CDR3 sequence (DNA): TGTGCCAGCAGCCAGACCACAGGGGTAGCCTACGAGCAGTACTTC. Complete variable domain (other parts from reference TRBV7-9 and TRBJ2-7): DTGVSQNPRHKITKRGQNVTFRCDPISEHNRLYWYRQTLGQGPEFLTYFQNEAQLEKSRLLSDRFSAERPKGSFSTLEIQRTEQGDSAMYLCASSQTTGVAYEQYFGPGTRLTVT.

Details on this clonotype: A read error may explain this, as a much larger clone is one base away. CDR3 DNA: TGCGCCAGCAGCCCCCAGAGGAACACTAAAGCTTTCTTT. Translation gives CASSPQRNTKAFF. The chain couples TRBV4-3 to TRBJ1-1; no clear D gene. CDR3 size: 13 residues. CDR1 is LGHNA, CDR2 YSLEER, per germline.